The sample holds many counts of the clone carrying this T cell receptor beta chain. Its antigen remains unknown. CDR3 size: 13 residues. Between the trimmed V and J ends, which lost 2 bases and 4 bases, there was a span of 8 bases. CDR1 is SGHTA, CDR2 FQGNSA, per germline. This record comes from a study of T-cell reconstitution after alpha-beta-depleted transplantation in children. Broader study findings: Approximately two months post-transplant, alpha-beta T cells reportedly originated from several hundred expanded graft clones.

Molecular barcoding with unique molecular identifiers was used for the TCRbeta library. TCRdb recomputed calls from the PCR reads with MiXCR, one row per CDR3 protein. This table has 65,000 to 70,000 distinct CDR3 sequences, approximately 4.4% appearing once. This sample comprised PBMCs, mostly from graft donor cells, obtained 180 days after TCRalphabeta/CD19-depleted stem cell transplant. The chain recombines TRBV7-2 with TRBJ1-2, with a tentative D call TRBD1 (5 bases). This receptor was taken from a boy in the first two years of life who had a stem cell transplant for acute myeloid leukemia, so the T cells may come from the graft donor. CDR3 protein: CASSLRGIYGYTF. The CDR3 nucleotides read TGTGCCAGCAGCTTAAGGGGAATCTATGGCTACACCTTC.